The TCR beta chain under discussion was sequenced for a study of tissue T cells after allogeneic stem cell transplantation. Notes on the study in general: Anatomically similar tissues had similar TCR repertoires within each patient. Alloreactivity or antigen specificity of tissue TCRs was not determined; some clones might be host cells. Only a limited share of tissue TCRs appeared in blood or spleen.

The CDR3 spans 13 residues. Germline V CDR1 and CDR2: KGHSH, LQKENI. The germline V and J ends were trimmed by 6 bases and 5 bases, with 13 bases remaining between them. The table came from immunoSEQ multiplex PCR; TCRdb's copy has only in-frame clones and leaves some out. This table has fewer than 30,000 clones, around 67% appearing once. As for this clone: The antigen is unknown.

The sequence was collected from a female donor of 60 years or more with lung cancer. Source: tissue from the ileum, taken at autopsy. The chain joins TRBV18 to TRBJ2-5; D remains unclear. CDR3 region: CASSRNPQETQYF. CDR3 bases: TGTGCCAGCTCTCGGAACCCCCAGGAGACCCAGTACTTC.